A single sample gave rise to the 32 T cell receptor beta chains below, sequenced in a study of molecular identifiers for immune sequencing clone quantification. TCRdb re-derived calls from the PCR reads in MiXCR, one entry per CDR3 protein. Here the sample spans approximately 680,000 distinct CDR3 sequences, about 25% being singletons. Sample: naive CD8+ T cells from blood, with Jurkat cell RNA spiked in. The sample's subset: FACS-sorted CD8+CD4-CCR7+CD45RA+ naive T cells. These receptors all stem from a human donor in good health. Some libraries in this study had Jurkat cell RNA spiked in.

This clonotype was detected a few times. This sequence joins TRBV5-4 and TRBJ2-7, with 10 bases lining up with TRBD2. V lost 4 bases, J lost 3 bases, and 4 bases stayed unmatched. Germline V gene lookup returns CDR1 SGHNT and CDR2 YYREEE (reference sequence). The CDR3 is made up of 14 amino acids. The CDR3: CASSHSSGGYEQYF. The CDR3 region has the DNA TGTGCCAGCAGCCACTCTAGCGGGGGCTACGAGCAGTACTTC.

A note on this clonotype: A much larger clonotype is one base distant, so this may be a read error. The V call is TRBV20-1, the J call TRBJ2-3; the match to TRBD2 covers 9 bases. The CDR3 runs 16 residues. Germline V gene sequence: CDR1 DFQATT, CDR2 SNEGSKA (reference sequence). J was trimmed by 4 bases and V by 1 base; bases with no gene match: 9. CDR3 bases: TGCAGTGCTAGAGCTCCGTTAGCGGGAGACCCAGATACGCAGTATTTT. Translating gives CSARAPLAGDPDTQYF.

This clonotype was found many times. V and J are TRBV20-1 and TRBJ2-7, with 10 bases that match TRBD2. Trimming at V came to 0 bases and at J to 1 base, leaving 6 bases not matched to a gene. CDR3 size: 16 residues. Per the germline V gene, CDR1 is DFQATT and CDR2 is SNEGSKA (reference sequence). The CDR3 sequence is CSARDTGTSVSYEQYF. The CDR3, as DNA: TGCAGTGCTAGAGATACGGGGACTAGCGTGTCCTACGAGCAGTACTTC.

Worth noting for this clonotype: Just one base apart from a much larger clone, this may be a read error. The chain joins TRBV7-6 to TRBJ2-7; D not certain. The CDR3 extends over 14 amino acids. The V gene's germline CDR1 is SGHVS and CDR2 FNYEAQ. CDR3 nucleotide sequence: TGTGCCAGCAGCCCCACACAGAGCTCCTACGAGCAGTGCTTC. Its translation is CASSPTQSSYEQCF.

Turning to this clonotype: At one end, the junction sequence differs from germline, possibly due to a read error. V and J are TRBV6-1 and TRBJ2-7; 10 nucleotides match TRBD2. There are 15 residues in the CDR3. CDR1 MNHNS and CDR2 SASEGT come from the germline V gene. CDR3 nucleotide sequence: TGTGCCGGCAGTGAGGTAGCGGGGGGCCCCTACGAGCAGTACTTC. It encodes CAGSEVAGGPYEQYF.

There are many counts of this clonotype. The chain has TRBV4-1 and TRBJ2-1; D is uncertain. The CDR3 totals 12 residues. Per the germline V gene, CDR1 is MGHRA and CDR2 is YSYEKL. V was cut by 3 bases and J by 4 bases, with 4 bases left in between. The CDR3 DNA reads TGCGCCAGCAGCCATGATTACAATGAGCAGTTCTTC. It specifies CASSHDYNEQFF.

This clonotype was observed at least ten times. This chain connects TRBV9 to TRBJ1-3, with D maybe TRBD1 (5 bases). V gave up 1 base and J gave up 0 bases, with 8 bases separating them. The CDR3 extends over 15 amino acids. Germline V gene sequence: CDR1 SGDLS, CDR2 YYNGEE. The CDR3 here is CASSVQGNSGNTIYF. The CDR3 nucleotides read TGTGCCAGCAGCGTACAGGGTAACTCTGGAAACACCATATATTTT.

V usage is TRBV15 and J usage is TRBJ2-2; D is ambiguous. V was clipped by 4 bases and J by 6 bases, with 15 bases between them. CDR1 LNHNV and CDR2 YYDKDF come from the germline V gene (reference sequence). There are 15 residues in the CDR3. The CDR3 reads CATSKTSPPAGELFF. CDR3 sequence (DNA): TGTGCCACCAGCAAGACCTCCCCGCCGGCCGGGGAGCTGTTTTTT.

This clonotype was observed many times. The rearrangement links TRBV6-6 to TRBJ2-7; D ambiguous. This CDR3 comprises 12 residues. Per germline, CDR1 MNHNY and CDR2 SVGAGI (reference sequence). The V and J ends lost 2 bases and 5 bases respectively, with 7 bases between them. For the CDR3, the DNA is TGTGCCAGCAGTTACGATTGGGACGAGCAGTACTTC. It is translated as CASSYDWDEQYF.

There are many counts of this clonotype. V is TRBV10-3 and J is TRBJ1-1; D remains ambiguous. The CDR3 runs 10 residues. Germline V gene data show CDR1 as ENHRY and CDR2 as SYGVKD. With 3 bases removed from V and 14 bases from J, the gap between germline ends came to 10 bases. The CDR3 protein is CAISDVPRFF. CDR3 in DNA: TGTGCCATCAGTGACGTCCCCCGATTCTTT.

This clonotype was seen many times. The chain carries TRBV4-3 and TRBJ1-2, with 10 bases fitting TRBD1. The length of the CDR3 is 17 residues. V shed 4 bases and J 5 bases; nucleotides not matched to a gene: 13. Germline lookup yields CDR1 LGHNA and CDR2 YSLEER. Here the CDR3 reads CASSPSSGTGVGYGYTF. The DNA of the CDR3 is TGCGCCAGCAGCCCTTCCTCAGGGACAGGGGTAGGGTATGGCTACACCTTC.

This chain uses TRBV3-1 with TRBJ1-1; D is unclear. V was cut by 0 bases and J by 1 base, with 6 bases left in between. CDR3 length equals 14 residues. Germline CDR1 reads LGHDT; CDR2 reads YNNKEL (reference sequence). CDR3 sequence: CASSQDIQNTEAFF. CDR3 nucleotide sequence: TGTGCCAGCAGCCAAGATATCCAGAACACTGAAGCTTTCTTT.

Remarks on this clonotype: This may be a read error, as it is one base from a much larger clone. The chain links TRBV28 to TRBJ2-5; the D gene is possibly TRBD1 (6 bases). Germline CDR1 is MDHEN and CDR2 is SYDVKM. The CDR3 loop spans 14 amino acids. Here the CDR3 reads CASRDPGVQEPQYF. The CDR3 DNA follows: TGTGCCAGCAGAGACCCAGGGGTCCAAGAGCCCCAGTACTTC.

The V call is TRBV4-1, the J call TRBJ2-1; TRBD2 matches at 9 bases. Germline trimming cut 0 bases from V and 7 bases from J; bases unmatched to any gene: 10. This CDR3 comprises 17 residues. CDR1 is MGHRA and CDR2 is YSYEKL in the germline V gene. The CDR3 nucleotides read TGCGCCAGCAGCCAAGATTTATCTAGCGGGATGAAGAATGAGCAGTTCTTC. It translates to CASSQDLSSGMKNEQFF.

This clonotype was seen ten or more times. The CDR3 is CASSFLVGTEKLFF. DNA of the CDR3: TGTGCCAGCAGCTTTTTAGTAGGGACTGAAAAACTGTTTTTT. The chain has TRBV7-6 and TRBJ1-4; tentatively, D is TRBD1 (5 bases). The CDR3 totals 14 residues. Germline V lookup: CDR1 SGHVS, CDR2 FNYEAQ. The V and J ends lost 3 bases and 7 bases respectively, with 12 bases between them.

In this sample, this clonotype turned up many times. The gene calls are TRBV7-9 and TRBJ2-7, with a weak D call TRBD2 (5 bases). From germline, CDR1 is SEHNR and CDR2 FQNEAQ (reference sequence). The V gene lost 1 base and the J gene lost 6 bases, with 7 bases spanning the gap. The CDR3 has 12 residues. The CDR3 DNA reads TGTGCCAGCAGCTTAGGAGGGTCCGAGCAGTACTTC. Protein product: CASSLGGSEQYF.

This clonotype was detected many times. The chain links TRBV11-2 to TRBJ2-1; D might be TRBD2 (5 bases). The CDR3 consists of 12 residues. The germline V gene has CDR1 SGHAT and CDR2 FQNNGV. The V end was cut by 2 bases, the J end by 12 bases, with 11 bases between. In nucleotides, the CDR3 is TGTGCCAGCAGCTTAACTAGTTTGCCGCAGTTCTTC. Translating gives CASSLTSLPQFF.

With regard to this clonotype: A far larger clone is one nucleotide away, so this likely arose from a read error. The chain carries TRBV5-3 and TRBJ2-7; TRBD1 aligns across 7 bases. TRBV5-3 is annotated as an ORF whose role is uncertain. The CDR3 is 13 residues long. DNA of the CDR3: TGTGCCAGCAGCTGTCAGGGGGCCTACGAGCAGTACTTC. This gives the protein CASSCQGAYEQYF.

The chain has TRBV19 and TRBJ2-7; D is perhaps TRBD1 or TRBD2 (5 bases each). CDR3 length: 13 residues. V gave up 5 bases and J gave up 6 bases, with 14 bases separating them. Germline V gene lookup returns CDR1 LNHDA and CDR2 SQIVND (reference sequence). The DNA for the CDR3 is TGTGCCAGTAGTGTCGGGACCATCGGCGAGCAGTACTTC. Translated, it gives CASSVGTIGEQYF.

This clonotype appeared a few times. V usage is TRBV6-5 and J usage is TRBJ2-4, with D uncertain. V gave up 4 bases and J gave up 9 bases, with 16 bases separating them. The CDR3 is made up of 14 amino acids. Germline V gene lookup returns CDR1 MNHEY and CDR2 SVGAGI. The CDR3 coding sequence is TGTGCCAGCAGTTCAACCGGGCCCGGCACCATTCAGTACTTC. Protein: CASSSTGPGTIQYF.

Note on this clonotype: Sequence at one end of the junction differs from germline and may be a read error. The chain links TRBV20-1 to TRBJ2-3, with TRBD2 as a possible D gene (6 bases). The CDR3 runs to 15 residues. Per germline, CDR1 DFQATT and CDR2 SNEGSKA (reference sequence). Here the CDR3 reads CSARARGAGLGTQCF. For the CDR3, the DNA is TGCAGTGCTAGAGCGCGGGGTGCCGGATTAGGTACGCAGTGTTTT.

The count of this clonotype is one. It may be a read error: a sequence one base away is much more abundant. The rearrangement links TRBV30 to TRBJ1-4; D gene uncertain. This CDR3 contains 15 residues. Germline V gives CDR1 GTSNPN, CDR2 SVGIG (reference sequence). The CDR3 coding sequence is TGTGCCTGGGGTGTACTGGGAGGGCCCAGTGAAAAACTGTTTTTT. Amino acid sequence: CAWGVLGGPSEKLFF.

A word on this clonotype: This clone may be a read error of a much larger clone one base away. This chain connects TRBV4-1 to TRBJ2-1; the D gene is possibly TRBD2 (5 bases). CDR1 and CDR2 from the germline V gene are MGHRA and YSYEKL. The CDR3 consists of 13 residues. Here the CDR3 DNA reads TGCGCCAGCAGCCAAGTTCTCGGGGATGAGCAGTGCTTC. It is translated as CASSQVLGDEQCF.

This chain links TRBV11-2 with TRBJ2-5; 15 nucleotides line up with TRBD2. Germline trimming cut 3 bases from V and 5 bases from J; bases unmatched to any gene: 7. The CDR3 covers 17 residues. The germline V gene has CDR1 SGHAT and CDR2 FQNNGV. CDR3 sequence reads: CASSFWTSGRAWETQYF. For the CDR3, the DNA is TGTGCCAGCAGCTTTTGGACTAGCGGGAGGGCTTGGGAGACCCAGTACTTC.

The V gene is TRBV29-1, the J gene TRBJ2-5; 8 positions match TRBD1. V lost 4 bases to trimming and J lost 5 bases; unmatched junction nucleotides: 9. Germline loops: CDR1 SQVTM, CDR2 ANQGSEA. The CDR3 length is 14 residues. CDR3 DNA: TGCAGCGTTGGAGGACAGGGTATTTGGGAGACCCAGTACTTC. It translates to CSVGGQGIWETQYF.

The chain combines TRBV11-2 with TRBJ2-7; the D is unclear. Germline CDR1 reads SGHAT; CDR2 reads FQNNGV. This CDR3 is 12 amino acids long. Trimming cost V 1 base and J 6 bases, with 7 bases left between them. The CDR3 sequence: CASSLVLSEQYF. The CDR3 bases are TGTGCCAGCAGCTTAGTCCTATCCGAGCAGTACTTC. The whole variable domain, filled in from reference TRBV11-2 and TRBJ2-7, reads EAGVAQSPRYKIIEKRQSVAFWCNPISGHATLYWYQQILGQGPKLLIQFQNNGVVDDSQLPKDRFSAERLKGVDSTLKIQPAKLEDSAVYLCASSLVLSEQYFGPGTRLTVT.

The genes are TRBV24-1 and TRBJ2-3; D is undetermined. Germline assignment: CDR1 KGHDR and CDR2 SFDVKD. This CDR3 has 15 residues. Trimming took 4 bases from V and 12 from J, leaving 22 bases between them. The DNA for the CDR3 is TGTGCCACCAGTGACAGATCCCCTGGTCTGGAACACCAGTATTTT. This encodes CATSDRSPGLEHQYF.

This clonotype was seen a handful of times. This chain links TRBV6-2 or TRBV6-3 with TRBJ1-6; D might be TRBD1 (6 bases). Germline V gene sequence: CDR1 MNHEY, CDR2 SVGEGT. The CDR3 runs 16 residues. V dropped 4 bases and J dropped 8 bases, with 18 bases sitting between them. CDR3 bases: TGTGCCAGCAGTTCCATTCGGACAGACTTACATTCACCCCTCCACTTT. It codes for CASSSIRTDLHSPLHF.

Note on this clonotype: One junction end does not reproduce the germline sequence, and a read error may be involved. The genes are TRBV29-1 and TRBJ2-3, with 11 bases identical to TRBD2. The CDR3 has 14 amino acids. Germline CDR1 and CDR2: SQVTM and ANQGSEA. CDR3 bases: TGCGGCGTAGAACTAGCGGGGGTGCTAGATACGCAGTATTTT. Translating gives CGVELAGVLDTQYF.

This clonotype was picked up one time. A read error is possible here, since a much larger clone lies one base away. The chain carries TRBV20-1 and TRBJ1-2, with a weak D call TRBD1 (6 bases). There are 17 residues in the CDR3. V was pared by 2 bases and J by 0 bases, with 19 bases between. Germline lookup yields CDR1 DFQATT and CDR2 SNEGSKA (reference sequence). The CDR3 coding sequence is TGCAGTGCTAGAACAAGGGAGTCCAGGACAGCTAACTATGGCTACACCTTC. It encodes CSARTRESRTANYGYTF.

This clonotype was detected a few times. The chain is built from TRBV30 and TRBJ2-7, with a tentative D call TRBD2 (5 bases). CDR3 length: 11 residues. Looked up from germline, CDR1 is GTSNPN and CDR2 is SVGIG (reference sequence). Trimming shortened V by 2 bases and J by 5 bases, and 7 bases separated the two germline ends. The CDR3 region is CAWSPGNEQYF. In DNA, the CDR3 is TGTGCCTGGAGTCCGGGGAACGAGCAGTACTTC.

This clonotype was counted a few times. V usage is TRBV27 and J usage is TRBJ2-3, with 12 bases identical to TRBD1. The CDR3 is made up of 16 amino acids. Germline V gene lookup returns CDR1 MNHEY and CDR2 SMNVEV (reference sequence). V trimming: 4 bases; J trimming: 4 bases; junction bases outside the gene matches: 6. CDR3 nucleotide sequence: TGTGCCAGCAGTTGGGGACAGGGGGCGCCTCCAGATACGCAGTATTTT. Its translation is CASSWGQGAPPDTQYF.